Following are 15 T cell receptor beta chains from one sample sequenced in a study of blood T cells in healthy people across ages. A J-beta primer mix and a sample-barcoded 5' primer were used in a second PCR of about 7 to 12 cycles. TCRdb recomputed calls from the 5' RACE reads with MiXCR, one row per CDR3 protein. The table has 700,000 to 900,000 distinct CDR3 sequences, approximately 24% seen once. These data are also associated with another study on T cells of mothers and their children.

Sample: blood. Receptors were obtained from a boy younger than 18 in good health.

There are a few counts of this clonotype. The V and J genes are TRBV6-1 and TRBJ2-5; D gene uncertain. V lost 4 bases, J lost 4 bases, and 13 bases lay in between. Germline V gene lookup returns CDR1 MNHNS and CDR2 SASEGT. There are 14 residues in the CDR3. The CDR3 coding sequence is TGTGCCAGCAGTGCCCCCTGGAGCCGAGAGACCCAGTACTTC. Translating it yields CASSAPWSRETQYF.

CDR3 region: CAISEKGPAKNIQYF. The CDR3 region has the DNA TGTGCCATCAGTGAAAAGGGCCCCGCCAAAAACATTCAGTACTTC. The gene calls are TRBV10-3 and TRBJ2-4; D gene uncertain. Trimming cost V 3 bases and J 1 base, with 10 bases left between them. Germline CDR1 ENHRY, CDR2 SYGVKD. CDR3 length: 15 residues.

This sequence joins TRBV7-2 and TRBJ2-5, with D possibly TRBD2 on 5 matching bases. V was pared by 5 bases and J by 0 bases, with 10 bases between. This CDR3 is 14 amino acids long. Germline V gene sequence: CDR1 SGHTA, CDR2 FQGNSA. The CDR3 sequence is CASSKYGDQETQYF. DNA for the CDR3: TGTGCCAGCAGCAAGTACGGGGACCAAGAGACCCAGTACTTC.

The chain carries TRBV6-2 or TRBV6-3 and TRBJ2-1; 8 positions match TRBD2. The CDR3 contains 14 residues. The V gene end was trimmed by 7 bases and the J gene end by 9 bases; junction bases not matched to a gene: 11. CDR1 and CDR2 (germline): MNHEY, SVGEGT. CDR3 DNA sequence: TGTGCCAGCACGTTGGGCGGGGGGAGCGGTGAGCAGTTCTTC. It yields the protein CASTLGGGSGEQFF.

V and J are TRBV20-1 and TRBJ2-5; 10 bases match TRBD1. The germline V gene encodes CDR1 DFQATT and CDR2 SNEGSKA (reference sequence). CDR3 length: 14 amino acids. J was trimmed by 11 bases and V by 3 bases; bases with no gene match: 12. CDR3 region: CSASCRDRGGEQYF. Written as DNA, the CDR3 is TGCAGTGCTAGTTGTCGGGACAGGGGTGGGGAGCAGTACTTC.

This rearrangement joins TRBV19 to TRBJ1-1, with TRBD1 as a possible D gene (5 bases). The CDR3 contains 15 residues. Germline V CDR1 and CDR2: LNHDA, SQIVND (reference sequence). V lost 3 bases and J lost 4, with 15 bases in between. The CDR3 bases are TGTGCCAGTAGTATGTATGCAGGGCGAACCACTGAAGCTTTCTTT. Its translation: CASSMYAGRTTEAFF.

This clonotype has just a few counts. Here the CDR3 DNA reads TGTGCCAGCAGCTGGACAAGCTCTGGAAACACCATATATTTT. This codes for CASSWTSSGNTIYF. The rearrangement links TRBV12-3 or TRBV12-4 to TRBJ1-3, with D maybe TRBD1 (5 bases). Trimming removed 6 bases at V and 0 bases at J, with 9 bases between. This CDR3 has 14 residues.

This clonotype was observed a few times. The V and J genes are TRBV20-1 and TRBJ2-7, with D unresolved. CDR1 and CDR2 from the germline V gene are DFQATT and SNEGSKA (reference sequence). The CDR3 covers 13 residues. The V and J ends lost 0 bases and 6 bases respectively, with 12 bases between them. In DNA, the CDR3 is TGCAGTGCTAGAGATGACCGCGGCCTCGAGCAGTACTTC. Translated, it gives CSARDDRGLEQYF.

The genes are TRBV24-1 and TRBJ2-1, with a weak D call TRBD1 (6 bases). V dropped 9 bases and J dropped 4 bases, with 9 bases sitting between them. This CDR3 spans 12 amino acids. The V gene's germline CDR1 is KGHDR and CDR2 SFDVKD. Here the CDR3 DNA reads TGTGCCACCGCCACAGGGTACAATGAGCAGTTCTTC. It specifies CATATGYNEQFF.

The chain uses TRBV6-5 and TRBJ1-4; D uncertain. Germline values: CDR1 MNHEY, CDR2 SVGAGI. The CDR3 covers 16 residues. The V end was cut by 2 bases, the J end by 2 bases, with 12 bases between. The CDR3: CASSYRGLATNEKLFF. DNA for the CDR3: TGTGCCAGCAGTTACAGAGGCCTAGCGACTAATGAAAAACTGTTTTTT.

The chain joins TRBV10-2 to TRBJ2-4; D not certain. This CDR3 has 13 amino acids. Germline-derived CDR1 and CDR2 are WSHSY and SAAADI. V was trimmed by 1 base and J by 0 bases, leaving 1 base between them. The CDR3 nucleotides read TGCGCCAGCAGTGAGTTAGCCAAAAACATTCAGTACTTC. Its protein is CASSELAKNIQYF.

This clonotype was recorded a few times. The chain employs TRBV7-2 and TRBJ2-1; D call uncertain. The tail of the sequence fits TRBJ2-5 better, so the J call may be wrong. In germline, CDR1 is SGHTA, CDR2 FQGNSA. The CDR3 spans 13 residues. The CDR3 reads CASSSTKGETQYF. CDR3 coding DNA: TGTGCCAGCAGCTCCACCAAAGGAGAGACCCAGTACTTC.

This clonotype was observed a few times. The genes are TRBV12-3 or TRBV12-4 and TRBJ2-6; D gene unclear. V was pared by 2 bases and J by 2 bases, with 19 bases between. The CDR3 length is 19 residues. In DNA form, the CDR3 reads TGTGCCAGCAGTTTAAGTGGCATCCTCGCTAACACTGGGGCCAACGTCCTGACTTTC. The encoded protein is CASSLSGILANTGANVLTF.

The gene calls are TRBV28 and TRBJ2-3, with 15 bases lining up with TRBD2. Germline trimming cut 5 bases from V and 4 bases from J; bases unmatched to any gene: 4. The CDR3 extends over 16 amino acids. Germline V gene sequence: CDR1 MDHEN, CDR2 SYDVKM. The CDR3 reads CASSRTSGRAADTQYF. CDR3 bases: TGTGCCAGCAGTCGGACTAGCGGGAGGGCCGCAGATACGCAGTATTTT.

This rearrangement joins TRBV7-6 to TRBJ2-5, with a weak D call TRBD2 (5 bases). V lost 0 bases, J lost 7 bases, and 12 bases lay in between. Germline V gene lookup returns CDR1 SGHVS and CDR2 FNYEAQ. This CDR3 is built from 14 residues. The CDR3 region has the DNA TGTGCCAGCAGCTTAGCGCCGGGGTATGGGACCCAGTACTTC. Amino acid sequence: CASSLAPGYGTQYF.